The rows below give T cell receptor beta chains drawn from one sample of a study of identical twins. TCRdb fed the 5' RACE reads into MiXCR, producing one record per CDR3 protein. The sample lists about 430,000 distinct CDR3 sequences, less than 20% occurring once. Sequencing used naive T cells sorted from blood. Every receptor here comes from a middle-aged man in good health. CDR3s include the opening cysteine and the closing phenylalanine or tryptophan. The order of the fields is J gene, D gene, CDR3 length, V gene, clone size, CDR3 protein, CDR3 DNA. D genes are given only for firm matches. Expanded clones get a size class; other rows say once, few or many, or leave the size out.

TRBJ1-2,TRBD1,16,TRBV5-1,.,CASSLGTGGANYGYTF,TGCGCCAGCAGCTTGGGAACAGGGGGAGCTAACTATGGCTACACCTTC
TRBJ2-6,.,12,TRBV20-1,.,CRASSGANVLTF,TGCAGAGCAAGCTCTGGGGCCAACGTCCTGACTTTC
TRBJ2-1,TRBD2,15,TRBV5-1,.,CASSATSGSRNEQFF,TGCGCCAGCAGCGCAACTAGCGGGAGCAGGAATGAGCAGTTCTTC
TRBJ2-1,.,18,TRBV4-3,.,CASSQRYRGQWSYNEQFF,TGCGCCAGCAGCCAAAGATATCGTGGACAGTGGTCCTACAATGAGCAGTTCTTC
TRBJ2-5,.,15,TRBV24-1,few,CATSSPGLSQETQYF,TGTGCCACCAGCTCACCGGGACTTTCACAAGAGACCCAGTACTTC
TRBJ2-1,.,15,TRBV18,few,CASSPNQGSNSEQFF,TGTGCCAGCTCACCAAATCAGGGATCTAACAGTGAGCAGTTCTTC
TRBJ2-7,.,16,TRBV7-9,.,CASSLERGGTTYEQYF,TGTGCCAGCAGCTTAGAGCGAGGGGGTACAACCTACGAGCAGTACTTC
TRBJ1-6,.,13,TRBV5-1,many,CASSFEGDSPLHF,TGCGCCAGCAGCTTTGAAGGAGATTCACCCCTCCACTTT
TRBJ1-4,.,12,TRBV20-1,.,CSARERGEKLFF,TGCAGTGCTAGAGAACGGGGTGAAAAACTGTTTTTT
TRBJ2-7,TRBD1,17,TRBV27,few,CASSFKPGGAATYEQYF,TGTGCCAGCAGTTTTAAGCCAGGGGGCGCGGCAACCTACGAGCAGTACTTC
TRBJ2-3,.,13,TRBV20-1,many,CSGGQTSTDTQYF,TGCAGTGGGGGCCAGACTAGCACAGATACGCAGTATTTT
TRBJ2-7,.,13,TRBV11-2,many,CASSFGFGHEQYF,TGTGCCAGCAGCTTCGGATTCGGGCACGAGCAGTACTTC
TRBJ2-1,.,12,TRBV15,.,CATSTRTGAQFF,TGTGCCACCAGCACCAGGACGGGCGCGCAGTTCTTC
TRBJ2-5,TRBD1,15,TRBV5-5,.,CASSLIGTGAETQYF,TGTGCCAGCAGCCTCATAGGGACAGGGGCAGAGACCCAGTACTTC
TRBJ2-1,TRBD1,20,TRBV23-1,.,CASSQFGTGCSVRSYNEQFF,TGCGCCAGCAGTCAATTTGGGACAGGGTGTTCTGTCAGGTCGTACAATGAGCAGTTCTTC
TRBJ2-1,TRBD2,17,TRBV4-3,many,CASSQEFRGGRWDEQFF,TGCGCCAGCAGCCAAGAGTTTCGGGGCGGGAGGTGGGATGAGCAGTTCTTC
TRBJ2-1,.,14,TRBV6-5,.,CASSYSAGYNEQFF,TGTGCCAGCAGTTACTCGGCGGGGTACAATGAGCAGTTCTTC
TRBJ1-1,.,13,TRBV12-3/TRBV12-4,.,CASSTGYSTEAFF,TGTGCCAGCAGCACAGGATATTCCACTGAAGCTTTCTTT
TRBJ2-1,.,14,TRBV12-3/TRBV12-4,.,CASSKSGQNNEQFF,TGTGCCAGCAGCAAGAGCGGACAGAACAATGAGCAGTTCTTC
TRBJ2-7,TRBD2,14,TRBV6-5,.,CASSYQRGSYEQYF,TGTGCCAGCAGTTACCAGCGGGGTTCCTACGAGCAGTACTTC
TRBJ1-5,.,13,TRBV4-3,few,CASSQDYSQPQHF,TGCGCCAGCAGCCAAGATTACAGTCAGCCCCAGCATTTT
TRBJ1-6,TRBD1,14,TRBV12-3/TRBV12-4,many,CASSSGQGNSPLHF,TGTGCCAGCAGTTCAGGACAGGGTAATTCACCCCTCCACTTT
TRBJ2-1,TRBD2,14,TRBV4-3,.,CASSPGLAGARQFF,TGCGCCAGCAGCCCAGGACTAGCGGGAGCGAGGCAGTTCTTC
TRBJ2-2,.,15,TRBV5-1,few,CASSTTGSVTGELFF,TGCGCCAGCAGCACCACAGGGAGCGTCACCGGGGAGCTGTTTTTT
TRBJ2-7,TRBD1,14,TRBV28,few,CASRSRDSYYEQYF,TGTGCCAGCCGGAGCCGGGACAGCTACTACGAGCAGTACTTC
TRBJ2-3,.,12,TRBV18,many,CASSPGGDTQYF,TGCGCCAGCAGCCCCGGTGGAGATACGCAGTATTTT
TRBJ2-3,TRBD2,18,TRBV20-1,few,CSARALSSASGSADTQYF,TGCAGTGCTAGAGCTCTTAGTTCGGCTAGCGGGAGTGCAGATACGCAGTATTTT
TRBJ2-1,.,15,TRBV25-1,.,CASSEWGEGYDEQFF,TGTGCCAGCAGTGAATGGGGTGAGGGGTACGATGAGCAGTTCTTC
TRBJ2-7,.,11,TRBV30,few,CAWSASYEQYF,TGTGCCTGGAGTGCCTCCTACGAGCAGTACTTC